This T cell receptor (beta chain) was captured in a study of blood T cell repertoires in COVID-19. Study-wide background: Sources were T cells, B-cell-depleted T cells, or PBMCs; the material itself was cDNA or gDNA.

TCRdb's copy holds only in-frame clones and misses some; the assay was immunoSEQ multiplex PCR. The sample contains roughly 500,000 clones, 85% to 90% of which appear only once. This CDR3 comprises 12 residues. V was cut by 3 bases and J by 8 bases, with 7 bases left in between. V gene TRBV12-3 or TRBV12-4 combines with J gene TRBJ1-4; D ambiguous. The sequencing sample was made of peripheral blood. This receptor was taken from a man younger than 35 with COVID-19, enrolled during active disease. In nucleotides, the CDR3 is TGTGCCAGCAGTTTGAGCGGGGAAAAACTGTTTTTT. It yields the protein CASSLSGEKLFF.